This T cell receptor beta chain was recovered during a study of Graves' ophthalmopathy and Graves' hyperthyroidism. Many counts were recorded for this clonotype. V shed 4 bases and J 2 bases; nucleotides not matched to a gene: 4. The germline gives CDR1 MNHEY, CDR2 SVGEGT. The CDR3 consists of 15 residues. Investigators amplified TCR beta CDR3 regions from RNA transcripts. The authors performed first-round RT-PCR with HTBI primers and then a second-round multiplex PCR. Using its own MiXCR run on the multiplex PCR reads, TCRdb lists one record per CDR3 protein. The top ten hold approximately 9.1% of the sample, which has some 200,000 distinct CDR3 sequences, approximately 29% seen once.

The source is a man aged 50-59 years with Graves' ophthalmopathy. The chain carries TRBV6-2 or TRBV6-3 and TRBJ2-7; 11 bases fit TRBD1. Material for sequencing was peripheral blood. CDR3 nucleotides: TGTGCCAGCAGTTGGTCGGACAGGGGGCCCTACGAGCAGTACTTC. Translation gives CASSWSDRGPYEQYF.